This record looks at one T cell receptor beta chain sequence and its context. Profiling relied on immunoSEQ multiplex PCR, and the TCRdb table lists in-frame clones only, not all of them. The profile covers about 70,000 clones, with around 81% appearing a single time and 20% to 25% taken by the ten largest. This CDR3 has 13 residues. The germline gives CDR1 WNHNN, CDR2 SYGVQD (reference sequence). Trimming stripped 1 base from V and 12 bases from J, with 16 bases between. The data derive from a study of blood T cell repertoires in COVID-19. Background on the study: Samples of COVID-19 (acute and convalescent) were obtained from the United States, Italy and Spain.

This rearrangement joins TRBV10-1 to TRBJ2-7; TRBD1 is a possible D gene (7 bases). The source of this sequence is a woman between 65 and 79 years old with acute or convalescent COVID-19. The sequenced sample consisted of peripheral blood. The chain's CDR3 is CASSEYRGGLLYF. DNA for the CDR3: TGCGCCAGCAGTGAGTACAGGGGAGGACTTTTGTACTTC.